Here is one TCR beta chain with its context. Its antigen remains unidentified. No base qualities exist here, and no much larger clone lies one base off it. The cohort consisted of 600 to 750 healthy bone marrow donors. Cohort members were all nominally healthy when sampled, although unrecorded immune exposures were likely present. The donor tested CMV seronegative and was one of the 352 seronegative cohort members. A peripheral blood sample was collected from each donor, and TCR beta sequencing was performed on peripheral blood mononuclear cells. Genomic DNA was extracted from the blood cell samples with the Qiagen DNeasy Blood Extraction Kit. V loses 2 bases of germline sequence and J loses 1 base, and the interval between the two ends is 9 bases. Spanning cysteine to phenylalanine, the CDR3 consists of 15 amino acids. Only the CDR3 region is kept as DNA, spanning 45 bases read in frame from base 1. CDR1 and CDR2 are drawn from the germline V gene: MNHEY, SVGAGI.

These data are taken from a study of cytomegalovirus exposure and HLA in healthy donors listed by TCRdb under 2017. Turning to the overall study: An earlier analysis of some 500 of the donors reported about 250 Gb of sequence data and some 120 million unique TCR beta sequences from 150 million to 200 million T cells. The study profiled the T cell repertoires of under 700 subjects by immunosequencing and related them to cytomegalovirus serostatus. Roughly five DR-DQ haplotypes were handled as single units for association and clustering, since linkage in the cohort was strong. The study aimed to test whether signatures of past pathogen exposure could be identified by cataloging public T cell receptors. A later analysis re-examined previously published TCR beta repertoires from several hundred donors and added high-resolution HLA genotyping to investigate patterns of TCR occurrence. The number of typed donors differed by locus: about 629-640 for A, B, C, DRB1 and DQB1; approximately 540 for DQA1; around 610 for DPA1; and roughly 450 for DPB1. To predict cytomegalovirus infection status, the study combined high-throughput TCR immunosequencing, statistical association of individual TCRs with disease status, and machine learning. Across 398 genotyped donors of the cohort, an average of approximately 240,000 unique TCR beta nucleotide sequences per donor were sequenced, and roughly 18% of those sequences were non-productive. All discovery cohort repertoires had been generated on a single sequencing platform. In an earlier analysis of a few hundred of the donors, high-throughput TCR beta sequencing was used to judge whether each TCR beta V gene segment behaved as functional or pseudogenic. Of the roughly 400 genotyped donors, about 84% fell in the genetic ancestry cluster associated with self-reported Caucasian donors. A later genetic analysis took genome-wide SNP genotypes for about three fifths of the roughly 670 donors and used that subset as a discovery cohort. About 300 gigabases of sequencing data and tens of millions of unique TCR sequences were included in an early release covering several hundred HLA-typed donors. Rather than using new phenotypic data, the later analysis identified candidate immune exposures from TCR beta sequences and from how often those sequences occurred across donors. Donor age, sex, ethnicity and CMV serostatus were compiled alongside the repertoire data. In addition to the first cohort of hundreds of subjects, a separate validation cohort of 130 or so different subjects was used. Both class I and class II loci were covered by HLA typing, at four-digit resolution. The full study reports these points: According to the authors, the approach could potentially be generalized to other disease states and immunological phenotypes. In vitro tests confirmed that a few of the cytomegalovirus-associated TCR beta chains recognize cytomegalovirus antigens. Most TCR sequences were observed very rarely across donors, whereas some public TCRs were present in many individuals. Broadly in line with IMGT annotations, most TCR beta V segments showed up in productive rearrangements about 87% or about 30% of the time in an earlier analysis of a few hundred of the donors. At a false discovery rate of 0.05, a later analysis linked about 16,000 TCR beta sequences to specific HLA alleles. CMV serostatus was the only immune exposure information available for the cohort. Presence/absence analyses assumed roughly uniform sequencing depth across donors, an assumption that may not hold. Most CMV-associated TCR beta chains appeared to be HLA-restricted in a later analysis, and the HLA associations seemed to be driven largely by CMV exposure. A later analysis found that TCR association rates varied across HLA loci, with DRB1 alleles showing the most associated TCRs and HLA-C alleles the fewest. HLA typing was unavailable for some donors at each locus, so association tests used only the typed subset. The sequencing pipeline was judged likely to have produced a cluster of highly shared sequence variants as a technical artifact. The 87-base-pair reads could not distinguish some IMGT-functional V segments, including TRBV6-2 and TRBV6-3, so those segments were excluded. Because counts were too low, some 16 rarely observed V segments, including chromosome 9 orphons, were excluded from the earlier analysis of several hundred of the donors. Several of the top co-occurrence clusters appeared to be linked to parvovirus B19, influenza, CMV and Epstein-Barr virus, according to a later analysis. Only TCR beta chains were sequenced in this cohort, and the absence of alpha or paired-chain data limited detectable features. According to a later genetic analysis, donors in an Asian-associated ancestry cluster had fewer N-insertions in productive TCRs than the approximately 670-donor mean. An association between a missense DCLRE1C variant and V-gene and J-gene trimming of TCR beta chains was found in a later genetic analysis and replicated in an independent cohort. A further reported finding was that TCR beta sequences accurately predicted the HLA-A and HLA-B alleles for most subjects in the first cohort. The classifier was reported to diagnose cytomegalovirus status with high specificity and sensitivity in both the original cohort and the validation cohort. Assigning TCR associations to individual alleles was difficult when HLA alleles, especially DR and DQ, strongly co-occurred. In a later analysis, HLA-associated TCR beta chains showed more clonal expansion and lower generation probabilities than non-associated chains that were equally common. Linkage disequilibrium might explain the correlated functional status among segregating V segments, but an unknown experimental factor could not be ruled out. The study listed 150 to 200 TCR beta chains as associated with cytomegalovirus.

Library creation used the immunoSEQ multiplex PCR assay. The multiplex PCR relied on a mix of 60 forward primers for TCR Vbeta segments and 13 reverse primers for TCR Jbeta segments. The CDR3 region of rearranged TCR beta genes was amplified from genomic DNA by a multiplex PCR assay. Amplified TCR beta libraries were sequenced as 87-base-pair reads on the Illumina HiSeq System. Concerning the study's data processing: A later analysis tallied around 82 million unique TCR beta chains across the approximately 670 repertoires, and approximately 12 million of those chains were shared by two or more donors. To remove PCR and sequencing errors, raw reads were error-corrected and collapsed into unique sequences using a nearest-neighbor algorithm that merged closely related sequences. To assign V, D and J gene segments, CDR3 sequences were aligned to IMGT reference sequences. For a sequence to be retained, a match of at least six nucleotides to both a V gene segment and a J gene segment was required. Rearrangements were called productive when the CDR3 lacked stop codons and stayed in frame with V and J; all others were non-productive. CDR3 was defined by IMGT convention, running from the second conserved V-encoded cysteine to the conserved J-encoded phenylalanine. The earlier analysis of about 570 of the donors excluded any sequence lacking an unambiguous match to a single V gene segment. An earlier analysis of several hundred of the donors called V segments functional above 56.7% productive rearrangements and segregating when the between-donor standard deviation exceeded 5%. To diagnose cytomegalovirus status from the catalog of TCR beta chain sequences, a statistical classification framework was built. A later analysis assigned V and J genes by comparing TCR nucleotide sequences with IMGT/GENE-DB human TR gene sequences. A later analysis assigned CDR3 sequences and most-parsimonious VDJ recombination scenarios with the TCRdist pipeline. In a later analysis, every TCR beta chain was defined by the combination of its CDR3 amino acid sequence and its V-gene family, and reads without a unique V-gene family were dropped. In a later analysis, nearly 600 highly shared, low-generation-probability nucleotide sequences were removed to address suspected cross-contamination and a sequencing artifact. In a later analysis, a clonal expansion index for each public chain was calculated from normalized within-repertoire ranks of inferred template counts. Generation probabilities in a later analysis came from a VDJ recombination model fitted to out-of-frame rearrangements, and those results were checked against IGoR. Hypergeometric tests were used in a later analysis to score TCR-TCR, TCR-HLA and TCR-CMV co-occurrence, with a repertoire-size bias correction applied to the TCR pairs. In a later analysis, false discovery rates were estimated by permuting HLA or CMV assignments 20 times. A later analysis grouped co-occurring TCRs with DBSCAN, adding TCRdist sequence similarity when clustering within HLA-allele-positive subsets. For co-occurrence clustering, repertoires with fewer than 30,000 or more than 120,000 public chains were excluded, along with roughly 5 repertoires with anomalous nucleotide sharing. This is the immuneACCESS table as TCRdb keeps it, with only in-frame sequences that have V and J called. A part of the clones is gone; compared with another copy, unresolved V genes explain less than half, and the rest is unexplained. The V and J calls and clone size come from that table; D and trimming were worked out from the DNA. In all, the sample holds 190,000 or so clones, and about 80% of those were seen once. Under 0.8% of the sample is in the top ten clones.

The TCR sequence derives from a boy aged 5-17 years in good health and CMV-seronegative. The sequenced sample was PBMCs. The receptor chain draws on TRBV6-5 and TRBJ1-5; no D segment can be confidently identified. Here the CDR3 is given as CASSYVAGSNQPQHF. The DNA sequence is given as TGTGCCAGCAGTTACGTGGCAGGAAGCAATCAGCCCCAGCATTTT.